Listed here is a single T cell receptor beta chain. Duration under 3 months, a NOSPECS grade of at least 4, and a Clinical Activity Score of at least 3 characterized the ophthalmopathy patients. Looked up from germline, CDR1 is KGHSH and CDR2 is LQKENI. The CDR3 contains 17 residues. Deletions cut 6 bases from V and 6 bases from J, with 23 bases between. These data originate in a study of T cells in Graves' hyperthyroidism and ophthalmopathy. Amplification of TCR beta CDR3 regions used RNA as the template. First-round RT-PCR with HTBI primers amplified the TCR CDR3 region. TCRdb itself ran the multiplex PCR reads through MiXCR, one entry per CDR3 protein. The sample includes about 380,000 distinct CDR3 sequences, around a sixth of them seen just once.

Sequenced material: blood. The genes are TRBV18 and TRBJ1-4; D might be TRBD1 (5 bases). This clonotype originated in a man between 18 and 35 years old with Graves' ophthalmopathy. CDR3 loop: CASSLNARRGQDEKLFF. In DNA form, the CDR3 reads TGTGCCAGCTCCTTAAACGCACGAAGGGGCCAAGATGAAAAACTGTTTTTT.